This TCR beta chain was identified during a study of cytomegalovirus exposure and HLA in healthy donors. Points from the study as a whole: A further, later analysis showed that HLA-associated TCR beta chains (compared with equally common others) were more clonally expanded.

Concerning this clone itself: Its antigen remains unknown.

Both 60 Vbeta primers and 13 Jbeta primers went into the PCR. The data were produced by immunoSEQ multiplex PCR, yet TCRdb's version contains in-frame clones alone and is incomplete. The sample holds 65,000 to 100,000 clones, 65% to 80% seen once. The germline gives CDR1 SGHNT, CDR2 YYREEE (reference sequence). The CDR3 runs 15 residues. Trimming stripped 4 bases from V and 8 bases from J, with 21 bases between. The sequence was obtained from a man aged 40-55 years in good health and CMV-seronegative. The genes are TRBV5-4 and TRBJ1-2; D might be TRBD1 (6 bases). Sequencing input: PBMCs. CDR3 region: CASSRPGQPGRGYTF. The CDR3 DNA sequence: TGTGCCAGCAGCCGCCCCGGACAGCCCGGTAGGGGCTACACCTTC.